One T cell receptor (beta chain) is described in this entry. The data are from a study of blood T cell repertoires in COVID-19. Background on the study: PBMCs, B-cell-depleted T cells, or T cells provided the cDNA or gDNA that made up the material.

This CDR3 is 14 amino acids long. From germline, CDR1 is MNHEY and CDR2 SVGAGI. After removal of 3 bases from V and 2 bases from J, the junction contained 3 bases not matched to a gene. Original data processing: Estimation of nucleated cell counts relied on the amplification of reference gene primers. Measured with immunoSEQ multiplex PCR; TCRdb has only the in-frame clones, and not every one. V, J and clone size were drawn from that table, and D and trimming were deduced from the DNA. The data hold about 80,000 clones, with 88% observed a single time. The specimen sequenced was peripheral blood. The receptor's source is a woman older than 75 with acute or convalescent COVID-19. The rearrangement uses TRBV6-5 and TRBJ2-7, with 8 bases matching TRBD2. The CDR3 DNA sequence: TGTGCCAGCAGTTATCTAGCGGGCCCCTACGAGCAGTACTTC. As protein: CASSYLAGPYEQYF.